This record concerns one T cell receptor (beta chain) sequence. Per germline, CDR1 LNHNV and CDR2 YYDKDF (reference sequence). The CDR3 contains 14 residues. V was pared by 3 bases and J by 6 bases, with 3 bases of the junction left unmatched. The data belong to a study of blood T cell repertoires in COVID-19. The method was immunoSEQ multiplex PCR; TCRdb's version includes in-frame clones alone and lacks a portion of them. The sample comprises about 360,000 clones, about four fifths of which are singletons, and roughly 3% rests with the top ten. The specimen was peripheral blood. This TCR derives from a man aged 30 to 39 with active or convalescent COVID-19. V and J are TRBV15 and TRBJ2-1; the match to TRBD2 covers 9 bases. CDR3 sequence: CATSRGGRANEQFF. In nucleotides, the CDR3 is TGTGCCACCAGCAGGGGCGGGAGGGCCAATGAGCAGTTCTTC.